This T cell receptor (beta chain) was profiled in a study of T cells in localized non-small cell lung cancer. Study-wide points: Appearances in adjacent lung were noted for a median 57 of the top 100 tumor clones. In the blood, greater T cell density corresponded to longer overall survival. Uninvolved adjacent lung had higher T cell clonality than tumor and all other tissues. Heterogeneity remains possible because sequencing was limited to only one tumor region.

In the case of this clone: Its antigen is currently unknown.

Profiled with immunoSEQ multiplex PCR; TCRdb holds only in-frame clones, not every one. Of some 90,000 clones in the sample, roughly 90% were seen once. The receptor comes from a man aged 35 to 69 with stage I squamous cell lung carcinoma. The sequencing here drew on peripheral blood, taken before any cancer treatment.

This CDR3 reads CASSATGYGYTF. For the CDR3, the DNA is TGTGCCAGCAGCGCTACAGGGTATGGCTACACCTTC. The chain joins TRBV2 to TRBJ1-2; tentatively, D is TRBD1 (6 bases). Per germline, CDR1 SNHLY and CDR2 FYNNEI. This CDR3 comprises 12 residues. V lost 6 bases, J lost 5 bases, and 10 bases lay in between.